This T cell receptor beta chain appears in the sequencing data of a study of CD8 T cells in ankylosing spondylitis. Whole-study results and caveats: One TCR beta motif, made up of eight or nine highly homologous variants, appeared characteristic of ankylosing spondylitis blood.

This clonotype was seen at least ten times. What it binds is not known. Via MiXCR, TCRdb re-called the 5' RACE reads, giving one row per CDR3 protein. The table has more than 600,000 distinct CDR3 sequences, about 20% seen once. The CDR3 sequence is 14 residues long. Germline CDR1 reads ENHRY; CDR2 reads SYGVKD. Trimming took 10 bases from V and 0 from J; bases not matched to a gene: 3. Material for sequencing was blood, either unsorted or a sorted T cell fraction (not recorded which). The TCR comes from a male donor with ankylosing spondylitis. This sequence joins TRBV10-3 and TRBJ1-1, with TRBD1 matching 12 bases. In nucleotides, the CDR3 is TGTGCCACCGGGACAGGGGGCCTGAACACTGAAGCTTTCTTT. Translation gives CATGTGGLNTEAFF.